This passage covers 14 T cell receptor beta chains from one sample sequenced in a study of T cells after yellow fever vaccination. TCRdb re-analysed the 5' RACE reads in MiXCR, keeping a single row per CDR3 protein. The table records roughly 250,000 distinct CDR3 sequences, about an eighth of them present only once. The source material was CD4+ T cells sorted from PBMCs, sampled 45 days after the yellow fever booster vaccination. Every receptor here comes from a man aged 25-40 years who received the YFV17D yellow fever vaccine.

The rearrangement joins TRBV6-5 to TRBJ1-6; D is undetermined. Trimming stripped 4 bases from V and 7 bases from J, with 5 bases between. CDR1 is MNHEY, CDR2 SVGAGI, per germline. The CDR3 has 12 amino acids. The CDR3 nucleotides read TGTGCCAGCAGTTTCGAAAATTCACCCCTCCACTTT. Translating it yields CASSFENSPLHF.

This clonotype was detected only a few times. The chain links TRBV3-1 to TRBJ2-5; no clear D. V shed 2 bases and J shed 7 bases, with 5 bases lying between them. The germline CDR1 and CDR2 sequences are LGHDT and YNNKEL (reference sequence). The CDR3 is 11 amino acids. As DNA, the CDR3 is TGTGCCAGCAGCCAATCGGGGACCCAGTACTTC. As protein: CASSQSGTQYF.

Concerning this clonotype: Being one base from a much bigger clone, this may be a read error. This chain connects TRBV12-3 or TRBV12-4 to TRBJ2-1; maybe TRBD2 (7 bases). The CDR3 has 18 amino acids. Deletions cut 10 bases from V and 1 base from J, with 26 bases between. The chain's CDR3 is CAINGGGSRLGSYNEQFF. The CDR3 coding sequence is TGTGCCATCAATGGGGGCGGGAGCCGCTTGGGTTCCTACAATGAGCAGTTCTTC.

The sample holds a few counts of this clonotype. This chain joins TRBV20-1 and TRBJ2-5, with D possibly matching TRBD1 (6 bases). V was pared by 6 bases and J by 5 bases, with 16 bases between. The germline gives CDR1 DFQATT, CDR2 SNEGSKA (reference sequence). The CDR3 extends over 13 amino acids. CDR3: CSANQDRFETQYF. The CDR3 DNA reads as TGCAGTGCGAACCAAGACAGGTTTGAGACCCAGTACTTC.

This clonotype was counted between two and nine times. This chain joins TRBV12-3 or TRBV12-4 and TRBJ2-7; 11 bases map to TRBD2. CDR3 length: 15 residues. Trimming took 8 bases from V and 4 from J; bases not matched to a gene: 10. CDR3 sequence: CASGPSGRWRYEQYF. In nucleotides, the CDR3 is TGTGCCAGCGGACCTAGCGGGAGGTGGAGATACGAGCAGTACTTC.

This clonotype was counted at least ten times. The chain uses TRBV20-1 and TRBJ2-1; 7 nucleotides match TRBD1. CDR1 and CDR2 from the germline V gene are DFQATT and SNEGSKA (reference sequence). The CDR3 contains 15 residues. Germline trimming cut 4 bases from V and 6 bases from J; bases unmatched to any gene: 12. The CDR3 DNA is TGCAGTGCTACACAGTCCCGGGACAGTGGCAATGAGCAGTTCTTC. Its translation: CSATQSRDSGNEQFF.

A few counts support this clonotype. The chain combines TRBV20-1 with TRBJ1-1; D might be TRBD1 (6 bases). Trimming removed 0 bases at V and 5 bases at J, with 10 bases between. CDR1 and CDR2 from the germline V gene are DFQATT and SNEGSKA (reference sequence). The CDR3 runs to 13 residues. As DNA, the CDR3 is TGCAGTGCTAGAGATTTAGGGGGAACTGAAGCTTTCTTT. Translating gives CSARDLGGTEAFF.

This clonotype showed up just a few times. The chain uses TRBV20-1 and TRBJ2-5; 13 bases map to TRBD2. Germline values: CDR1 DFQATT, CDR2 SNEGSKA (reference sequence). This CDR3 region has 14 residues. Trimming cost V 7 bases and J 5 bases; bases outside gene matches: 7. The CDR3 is CSGLAGGLGETQYF. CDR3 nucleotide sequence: TGCAGTGGACTAGCGGGAGGCTTGGGGGAGACCCAGTACTTC.

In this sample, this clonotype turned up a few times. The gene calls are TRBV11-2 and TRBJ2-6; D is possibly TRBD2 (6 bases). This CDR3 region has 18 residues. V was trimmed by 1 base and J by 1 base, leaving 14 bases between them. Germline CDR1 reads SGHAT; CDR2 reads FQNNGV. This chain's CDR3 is CASSLVGGAGSGANVLTF. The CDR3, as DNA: TGTGCCAGCAGCTTAGTCGGAGGGGCCGGTTCTGGGGCCAACGTCCTGACTTTC.

The DNA of the CDR3 is TGCGCCAGCATATCCGGGACCAACTACAATGAGCAGTTCTTC. This translates into CASISGTNYNEQFF. The chain links TRBV5-1 to TRBJ2-1, with D perhaps assigned TRBD1 or TRBD2 (5 bases each). This CDR3 is built from 14 residues. Trimming shortened V by 6 bases and J by 3 bases, and 13 bases separated the two germline ends. Per the germline V gene, CDR1 is SGHRS and CDR2 is YFSETQ.

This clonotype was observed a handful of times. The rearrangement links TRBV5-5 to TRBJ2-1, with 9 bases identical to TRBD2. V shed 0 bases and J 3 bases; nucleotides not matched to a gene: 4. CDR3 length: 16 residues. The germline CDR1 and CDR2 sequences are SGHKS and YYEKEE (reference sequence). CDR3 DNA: TGTGCCAGCAGCTTGGGGCTAGCGGGAATCTACAATGAGCAGTTCTTC. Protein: CASSLGLAGIYNEQFF.

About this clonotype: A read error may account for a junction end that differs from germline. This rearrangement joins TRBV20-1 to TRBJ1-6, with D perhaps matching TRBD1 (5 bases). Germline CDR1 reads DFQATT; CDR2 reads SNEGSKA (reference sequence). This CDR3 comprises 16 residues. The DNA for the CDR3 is TGCTGTGCTAGAGATGGGGCCGCGACTAATAATTCACCCCTCCACTTT. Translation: CCARDGAATNNSPLHF.

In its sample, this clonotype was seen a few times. CDR3 nucleotides: TGCGCCAGCAGCTTGGTACTAGCGGTACAAGAGACCCAGTACTTC. Residues: CASSLVLAVQETQYF. V and J are TRBV5-1 and TRBJ2-5, with TRBD2 matching over 8 bases. The CDR3 covers 15 residues. Germline V gene data show CDR1 as SGHRS and CDR2 as YFSETQ. After removal of 0 bases from V and 2 bases from J, the junction contained 3 bases not matched to a gene.

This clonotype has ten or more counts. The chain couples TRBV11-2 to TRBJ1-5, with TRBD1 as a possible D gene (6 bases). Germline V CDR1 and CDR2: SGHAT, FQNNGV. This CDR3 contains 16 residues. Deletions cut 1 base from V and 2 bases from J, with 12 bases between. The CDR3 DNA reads TGTGCCAGCAGCTTAGGTCCAGGGGTGGGCAATCAGCCCCAGCATTTT. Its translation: CASSLGPGVGNQPQHF.